This T cell receptor beta chain was captured by sequencing in a study of blood T cell repertoires in COVID-19 (dated by TCRdb to 2019 to 2021). Describing the broader study: Samples covering the acute and convalescent phases of COVID-19 were provided by collaborators in the United States, Italy and Spain. A freely available public database, intended as a resource for researchers studying the immune response to SARS-CoV-2, is where the repertoires were released. A de-identified subject ID, COVID-19 status, age in years and sex were almost always included in the sample metadata. Subjects who had been exposed to COVID-19, were actively infected with it, or had recovered from it provided the deeply sampled blood TCRbeta repertoires that made up the dataset. Samples were obtained from the ongoing ImmuneRACE study (first 160 participants) and from over a thousand subjects provided by 6 global collaborators. Where HLA class I and class II types were available, the types were taken from metadata supplied by the sample provider, not from assay-based typing. The prospective study material was composed of cDNA or gDNA derived from T cells, B-cell-depleted T cells, or PBMCs.

TCRbeta CDR3 regions were amplified from genomic DNA using the immunoSEQ Assay, a bias-controlled multiplex PCR. For the original study's pipeline: The number of nucleated cells in each sample was estimated by amplification of reference gene primers within the assay. To quantify the absolute abundance of each unique TCRbeta CDR3 rearrangement, sequence reads were collapsed and filtered. For each sample, productive Simpson clonality was calculated as the square root of Simpson's diversity index across productive rearrangements. This immuneACCESS table, as held by TCRdb, lists in-frame sequences with V and J called but not all clones. Of the missing ones, under half trace to an unresolved V gene in checked studies; the others have no known cause. V, J and clone size reflect that table, while D and trimming were determined from the DNA. The sample records more than 90,000 clones, around 87% of which are singletons. The ten top clones hold around a tenth of the sample.

This clone was counted once. Its antigen is still unknown. Base qualities are not at hand, and no much larger clone is one base apart. For CDR1 and CDR2, the germline V gene lists SNHLY and FYNNEI. Measured from the cysteine to the phenylalanine, the CDR3 is 15 residues long. The retained sequence is limited to the CDR3, 45 bases, with the frame set at the first base. Trimming takes 6 bases off V and 0 bases off J; junction bases not matched to a gene: 3. The collaborating institutions used their own protocols to collect whole blood in K2EDTA tubes. For TCRbeta analysis, collaborators shipped samples as frozen whole blood, isolated PBMCs, or DNA extracted from either of those sample types. Study-wide findings and limitations: The quantity of clinical and demographic metadata differed by source and by participant and was supplied without curation.

The clonotype comes from a woman aged 30 to 39 with acute or convalescent COVID-19. The rearrangement joined TRBV2 to TRBJ2-2, with 8 bases aligning to TRBD1. Sequenced sample: peripheral blood. The sequenced DNA is TGTGCCAGCAGGGCACAGGGGGCGAACACCGGGGAGCTGTTTTTT. Translated, it reads CASRAQGANTGELFF.